The 14 T cell receptor beta chains below all came from one sample that was sequenced in a study of cytomegalovirus exposure and HLA in healthy donors. PCR amplification relied on 60 Vbeta primers (plus 13 Jbeta primers). The method was immunoSEQ multiplex PCR; TCRdb's version includes in-frame clones alone and lacks a portion of them. The repertoire table contains tens of thousands of clones. Specimen: PBMCs. The receptors stem from a woman younger than 45 in good health and CMV-seropositive.

The J gene is TRBJ2-3, the V gene TRBV6-6; TRBD2 aligns across 9 bases. The J segment lost 2 bases and the V segment lost 0 bases, leaving 3 bases of the junction unmatched. The V gene's germline CDR1 is MNHNY and CDR2 SVGAGI (reference sequence). The CDR3 contains 16 residues. DNA for the CDR3: TGTGCCAGCAGTTACTCGACTAGCGGACTCACAGATACGCAGTATTTT. This sequence encodes CASSYSTSGLTDTQYF.

The rearrangement joins TRBV4-2 to TRBJ2-3; 9 nucleotides agree with TRBD2. Germline V gene data show CDR1 as LGHNA and CDR2 as YNFKEQ. Trimming took 4 bases from V and 1 from J; bases not matched to a gene: 15. This CDR3 is 19 amino acids long. CDR3 sequence (DNA): TGTGCCAGCAGCCTTCAATCGACTAGCGGTGCTGAGGGCACAGATACGCAGTATTTT. Amino acids: CASSLQSTSGAEGTDTQYF.

The chain's CDR3 is CASSPGSELYEQYF. The CDR3 region has the DNA TGTGCCAGCAGCCCGGGGAGCGAACTATACGAGCAGTACTTC. The rearrangement links TRBV9 to TRBJ2-7; tentative D call: TRBD2 (5 bases). V gave up 4 bases and J gave up 4 bases, with 15 bases separating them. The CDR3 runs to 14 residues. Germline assignment: CDR1 SGDLS and CDR2 YYNGEE.

The rearrangement uses TRBV7-2 and TRBJ2-7; TRBD2 agrees at 11 bases. Germline V gene lookup returns CDR1 SGHTA and CDR2 FQGNSA. Unmatched junction bases numbered 10, after V lost 0 bases and J lost 9 bases. This CDR3 is 16 amino acids long. The DNA of the CDR3 is TGTGCCAGCAGCTTAGCGATAGCGGGGGGGCCGGGGCGGCAGTACTTC. This sequence encodes CASSLAIAGGPGRQYF.

The V call is TRBV15, the J call TRBJ1-2; D is unresolved. The germline V gene encodes CDR1 LNHNV and CDR2 YYDKDF (reference sequence). The V and J ends lost 0 bases and 2 bases respectively, with 7 bases between them. CDR3 size: 14 residues. CDR3 sequence reads: CATSRDPKNYGYTF. CDR3 nucleotide sequence: TGTGCCACCAGCAGAGATCCCAAAAACTATGGCTACACCTTC. Using reference TRBV15 and TRBJ1-2 for the parts outside the CDR3, the full variable domain is DAMVIQNPRYQVTQFGKPVTLSCSQTLNHNVMYWYQQKSSQAPKLLFHYYDKDFNNEADTPDNFQSRRPNTSFCFLDIRSPGLGDTAMYLCATSRDPKNYGYTFGSGTRLTVV.

The CDR3 DNA sequence: TGCGCCAGCAGCCTCGGGAACACTGAAGCTTTCTTT. Its translation is CASSLGNTEAFF. The chain carries TRBV4-1 and TRBJ1-1; D is undetermined. The germline V gene encodes CDR1 MGHRA and CDR2 YSYEKL. V lost 4 bases and J 1 base, leaving 4 bases between the germline ends. CDR3 length: 12 amino acids.

The rearrangement uses TRBV6-6 and TRBJ1-1, with D unresolved. Trimming shortened V by 8 bases and J by 0 bases, and 10 bases separated the two germline ends. The CDR3 consists of 13 residues. Germline assignment: CDR1 MNHNY and CDR2 SVGAGI (reference sequence). The CDR3 bases are TGTGCCAGCCTTGTCGACATGAACACTGAAGCTTTCTTT. This codes for CASLVDMNTEAFF.

V usage is TRBV30 and J usage is TRBJ2-7; D uncertain. V lost 0 bases to trimming and J lost 3 bases, with 6 bases between them. The CDR3 has 12 residues. Germline CDR1 GTSNPN, CDR2 SVGIG (reference sequence). CDR3 sequence reads: CAWSVNYYEQYF. CDR3 DNA sequence: TGTGCCTGGAGTGTAAACTACTACGAGCAGTACTTC.

The rearrangement uses TRBV19 and TRBJ2-7, with a tentative D call TRBD2 (5 bases). Per germline, CDR1 LNHDA and CDR2 SQIVND (reference sequence). CDR3 length equals 11 residues. The germline V and J ends were trimmed by 1 base and 7 bases, with 5 bases remaining between them. The CDR3 loop is CASSIGGEQYF. The CDR3 DNA is TGTGCCAGTAGTATAGGAGGGGAGCAGTACTTC.

The J gene is TRBJ2-7, the V gene TRBV5-1; TRBD1 aligns across 8 bases. The CDR3 is made up of 14 amino acids. J lost 5 bases, V lost 0 bases, and 4 bases had no gene match. Per germline, CDR1 SGHRS and CDR2 YFSETQ. CDR3 amino acids: CASSLVGQGDEQYF. Here the CDR3 DNA reads TGCGCCAGCAGCTTGGTTGGACAGGGTGACGAGCAGTACTTC.

The chain links TRBV30 to TRBJ1-5; 8 bases are shared with TRBD1. V lost 5 bases, J lost 5 bases, and 5 bases stayed unmatched. CDR1 is GTSNPN, CDR2 SVGIG, per germline (reference sequence). The CDR3 is 13 residues long. The CDR3 nucleotides are TGTGCCTGGGACGACAGGGGTGATCAGCCCCAGCATTTT. This encodes CAWDDRGDQPQHF.

This chain connects TRBV9 to TRBJ2-2, with D maybe TRBD2 (5 bases). The CDR3 has 14 amino acids. V gave up 2 bases and J gave up 6 bases, with 11 bases separating them. The V gene's germline CDR1 is SGDLS and CDR2 YYNGEE. CDR3 in amino acids: CASSVLSGSGELFF. DNA for the CDR3: TGTGCCAGCAGCGTCCTCTCGGGGTCCGGGGAGCTGTTTTTT.

This chain joins TRBV5-1 and TRBJ2-1; 11 bases line up with TRBD2. The V and J ends lost 2 bases and 7 bases, in that order; junction bases with no gene match: 5. This CDR3 comprises 15 residues. CDR1 and CDR2 (germline): SGHRS, YFSETQ. CDR3 DNA sequence: TGCGCCAGCAGCTTTATAGCGGGGGGGAGGAATGAGCAGTTCTTC. This translates into CASSFIAGGRNEQFF.

V gene TRBV19 combines with J gene TRBJ1-4, with D possibly being TRBD1 (6 bases). Germline V gives CDR1 LNHDA, CDR2 SQIVND (reference sequence). Trimming left V 5 bases short and J 6 bases short, with 13 bases between. The CDR3 has 14 amino acids. CDR3 region: CASSPGHRDEKLFF. CDR3 nucleotides: TGTGCCAGTAGTCCGGGACACCGAGATGAAAAACTGTTTTTT.